Reported below is one T cell receptor beta chain. The antigen is not known. These data come from a study of OX40 agonist ivuxolimab in advanced cancers. Findings and caveats of the study: The CD4+ and CD8+ T cells in the blood had expanded clonally by week 6 at 0.1 to 3.0 mg/kg.

V lost 4 bases and J lost 2; bases outside the gene matches: 10. The CDR3 has 17 residues. Germline V gene sequence: CDR1 SGHNT, CDR2 YYREEE (reference sequence). Sequencing was performed with immunoSEQ multiplex PCR; in TCRdb, only in-frame clones are kept and a portion is missing. The sample shows over 60,000 clones, around 83% of them seen only once. The TCR originated in an adult with an advanced solid tumor such as melanoma, head and neck, liver or kidney cancer. This chain links TRBV5-4 with TRBJ1-3; 9 bases are shared with TRBD1. The sample was CD4+ or CD8+ T cells sorted from blood, taken in a trial of the OX40 agonist ivuxolimab. The CDR3 is CASSQDRGVRTGNTIYF. CDR3 in DNA: TGTGCCAGCAGCCAGGACAGGGGTGTACGCACTGGAAACACCATATATTTT.